This TCR beta chain was recorded in a study of OX40 agonist ivuxolimab in advanced cancers. Context from the whole study: The costimulatory receptor OX40 (CD134) was targeted by ivuxolimab, a fully human IgG2 agonistic monoclonal antibody. Intravenous ivuxolimab was administered to patients every 2 weeks at six dose levels: 0.01, 0.1, 0.3, 1.5, 3 and 10 mg/kg. Of the roughly 54 patients in dose escalation, about 20 had hepatocellular carcinoma, around 15 had melanoma, 9 had renal cell carcinoma and 9 had head and neck cancer. A male proportion of around 81% and a mean age of approximately 61 years, ranging from about 23 to 90, were recorded for the dose-escalation cohort. Patients were allowed to have had prior anti-PD-1, anti-PD-L1 or anti-CTLA-4 therapy, and about 40% of the dose-escalation patients had been treated with checkpoint inhibitors. Partial responses were achieved by three dose-escalation patients, of whom one had hepatocellular carcinoma and two had cutaneous melanoma. Peripheral TCRbeta sequencing was intended to test whether TCR sequence diversity was altered and clonal T-cell expansion was caused by ivuxolimab. The monotherapy dose-escalation portion (N ≈ 57 patients) of the phase I ivuxolimab trial is reported in the paper.

To sequence the TCRbeta CDR3 region, genomic DNA was isolated from the sorted cells. TCRbeta CDR3 regions were sequenced using the immunoSEQ Assay. TCRdb took this table from immuneACCESS and kept in-frame rearrangements with V and J called. Such tables lack part of the clones; where checked against another copy, unresolved V genes explain under half of the gap, and the rest is unexplained. Counted in this sample were about 71,000 clones; around 94% of them appeared once. The ten most abundant clones make up around 14% of the sample. Relative to germline, V is missing 1 base and J is missing 0 bases, with 2 bases of the junction outside any gene match. CDR1 is given as SGHRS and CDR2 as YFSETQ, both from the germline V gene. There are 17 amino acids in the CDR3, from cysteine to phenylalanine inclusive. Kept here is only the CDR3 DNA, which spans 51 bases and is read in frame from base 1. Patients with autoimmune disease history or receiving systemic immunosuppression were excluded from the trial. Peripheral blood for TCR sequencing was collected from all dose cohorts at baseline, on cycle 4 day 1, and on cycle 7 day 1. The samples were taken from a phase I, first-in-human, multicenter, open-label dose-escalation trial of ivuxolimab. Adults with locally advanced or metastatic melanoma, renal cell, hepatocellular, or head and neck squamous cell carcinoma were enrolled in the trial. Before TCR sequencing, CD4+ T cells and CD8+ T cells from peripheral blood were sorted into separate populations.

Results and caveats for the whole study, not just this receptor: At doses from 0.1 to 3.0 mg/kg, clonal expansion was seen in both CD4+ and CD8+ blood T cells between baseline and week 6. Low levels of normalized T-cell clonal expansion were also seen in some nonresponding patients. After ivuxolimab, expanded clones were on average more numerous among CD8+ T cells than among CD4+ T cells. In partial responders in the 0.1-3.0 mg/kg groups, normalized peripheral clonal expansion was found to be among the lowest, especially among CD8+ T cells. The antigen specificity of the peripheral T cells that underwent clonal expansion was not determined.

Regarding this clone: Its binding antigen is unknown. Nothing much larger sits one base from this clone, and base qualities are not available.

The sequence derives from an adult with an advanced solid tumor such as melanoma, head and neck, liver or kidney cancer. The V and J segments used are TRBV5-1 and TRBJ2-1; the junction holds 12 bases that match TRBD2. Sequencing used CD4+ or CD8+ T cells sorted from blood, obtained in a trial of the OX40 agonist ivuxolimab. The CDR3 amino acid sequence is: CASSLTSGGSSYNEQFF. The DNA sequence is given as TGCGCCAGCAGCTTGACTAGCGGGGGGAGCTCCTACAATGAGCAGTTCTTC.